These 3 T cell receptor beta chains originate from one sample sequenced in a study of blood T cell repertoires in COVID-19 (dated by TCRdb to about 2020). Libraries were constructed by the immunoSEQ multiplex PCR assay. As stored in TCRdb, this immuneACCESS dataset retains in-frame rearrangements with V and J assigned. A fraction of the clones does not appear; measured against another copy, unresolved V genes explain less than half of the discrepancy, and the remainder lacks a known reason. The sample records fewer than 300,000 clones, 75% to 90% of which are singletons. The top ten clonotypes cover 0.7% to 0.9% of the sample. Sequencing input: peripheral blood. These receptors were collected from a man aged 25 to 45 with acute or convalescent COVID-19.

V is TRBV7-3 and J is TRBJ2-3, with 14 bases matching TRBD2. After removal of 6 bases from V and 5 bases from J, the junction contained 4 bases not matched to a gene. The germline V gene encodes CDR1 SGHTA and CDR2 FQGTGA. CDR3 length equals 15 residues. In DNA form, the CDR3 reads TGTGCCAGCAGGCCGACTAGCGGGAGGGTAGATACGCAGTATTTT. Protein: CASRPTSGRVDTQYF.

This clone was seen once. The chain couples TRBV14 to TRBJ2-1; TRBD1 is a possible D gene (7 bases). Per the germline V gene, CDR1 is SGHDN and CDR2 is FVKESK. The CDR3 runs to 17 residues. Trimming took 4 bases from V and 0 from J, leaving 16 bases between them. Here the CDR3 reads CASSRGFQGGSYNEQFF. CDR3 nucleotides: TGTGCCAGCAGCCGAGGCTTTCAGGGGGGCTCCTACAATGAGCAGTTCTTC.

The genes are TRBV21-1 and TRBJ2-7; the D segment call TRBD2 is taken from the table without a DNA check. TRBV21-1 is recorded as a pseudogene. This CDR3 comprises 16 residues. The CDR3 bases are TGTGCCAGCAGCAAAGGTGGTCCCAGGGAGGGCTACGAGCAGTACTTC. Translated, it gives CASSKGGPREGYEQYF.